These 16 T cell receptor beta chains were sequenced from one sample in a study of T cells in tuberculosis. Assay: immunoSEQ multiplex PCR; the TCRdb copy retains only in-frame clones and omits some. The sample yields about 24,000 clones, around 95% seen once. Sequenced material: PBMCs. The receptors stem from a donor aged 10-30 years with latent tuberculosis or without tuberculosis infection.

This chain links TRBV2 with TRBJ2-6; D may be TRBD1 (5 bases). Germline-derived CDR1 and CDR2 are SNHLY and FYNNEI. The CDR3 sequence is 14 residues long. Trimming cost V 6 bases and J 3 bases, with 9 bases left between them. This chain's CDR3 is CASRSGFGANVLTF. Written as DNA, the CDR3 is TGTGCCAGCAGATCAGGGTTTGGGGCCAACGTCCTGACTTTC.

CDR3: CASSPNRGERHGELFF. CDR3 bases: TGTGCCAGCAGCCCCAACAGGGGAGAAAGACACGGGGAGCTGTTTTTT. This chain joins TRBV25-1 and TRBJ2-2, with 7 bases lining up with TRBD1. The germline V gene encodes CDR1 MGHDK and CDR2 SYGVNS. CDR3 length equals 16 residues. V shed 6 bases, J shed 7 bases, and the junction held 14 bases outside the gene matches.

V gene TRBV6-1 combines with J gene TRBJ2-1, with TRBD2 matching over 10 bases. The CDR3 is 16 residues long. Unmatched junction bases numbered 13, after V lost 4 bases and J lost 10 bases. In germline, CDR1 is MNHNS, CDR2 SASEGT. CDR3 region: CASSVGGGTSVREQFF. CDR3 sequence (DNA): TGTGCCAGCAGTGTCGGGGGCGGGACTAGCGTTCGAGAGCAGTTCTTC.

This chain links TRBV5-8 with TRBJ2-1, with 7 positions matching TRBD1. This CDR3 has 16 amino acids. The junction had 7 bases not matched to a gene; V was cut back by 4 bases and J by 0 bases. Germline values: CDR1 SGHTS, CDR2 YDEGEE. The CDR3 DNA is TGTGCCAGCAGCATCTGGACAGGAAGCTCCTACAATGAGCAGTTCTTC. Protein product: CASSIWTGSSYNEQFF.

The gene calls are TRBV6-6 and TRBJ2-1, with 8 bases identical to TRBD1. Trimming at V came to 5 bases and at J to 5 bases, leaving 11 bases not matched to a gene. The CDR3 sequence is 16 residues long. Germline V gene data show CDR1 as MNHNY and CDR2 as SVGAGI (reference sequence). CDR3 bases: TGTGCCAGCAGTCCTACCACAGGGGGGCCCCACAATGAGCAGTTCTTC. It yields the protein CASSPTTGGPHNEQFF.

The chain joins TRBV10-2 to TRBJ1-5, with 7 nucleotides matching TRBD1. Per germline, CDR1 WSHSY and CDR2 SAAADI. CDR3 size: 15 residues. V was pared by 6 bases and J by 0 bases, with 5 bases of the junction left unmatched. The CDR3 sequence is CASRGTDLSNQPQHF. The DNA of the CDR3 is TGCGCCAGCAGGGGGACAGACCTTAGCAATCAGCCCCAGCATTTT.

The genes are TRBV19 and TRBJ1-1; D is possibly TRBD1 (5 bases). CDR1 and CDR2 from the germline V gene are LNHDA and SQIVND (reference sequence). The CDR3 sequence is 17 residues long. V was pared by 2 bases and J by 4 bases, with 20 bases between. CDR3 in amino acids: CASSIRWFGQTGTEAFF. The CDR3 DNA is TGTGCCAGTAGTATAAGGTGGTTTGGACAAACGGGCACTGAAGCTTTCTTT.

This chain joins TRBV4-1 and TRBJ2-7; perhaps TRBD1 as D (7 bases). Trimming pared 2 bases from V and 0 bases from J, leaving 14 bases between. This CDR3 region has 16 residues. The germline V gene encodes CDR1 MGHRA and CDR2 YSYEKL. CDR3 DNA: TGCGCCAGCAGCCAATCAGGGGGGATAAGCTCCTACGAGCAGTACTTC. Translated: CASSQSGGISSYEQYF.

The V and J genes are TRBV4-2 and TRBJ1-5; D gene unclear. Germline lookup yields CDR1 LGHNA and CDR2 YNFKEQ. The V gene lost 0 bases and the J gene lost 4 bases, with 4 bases spanning the gap. The CDR3 is made up of 13 amino acids. The DNA of the CDR3 is TGTGCCAGCAGCCAAGACCTTAATCAGCCCCAGCATTTT. As protein: CASSQDLNQPQHF.

The CDR3 coding sequence is TGTGCCAGCAGCACCGGGACTAGCGGGGGGGCAGCAGATACGCAGTATTTT. It yields the protein CASSTGTSGGAADTQYF. The rearrangement uses TRBV9 and TRBJ2-3, with 16 nucleotides matching TRBD2. J gave up 4 bases and V 4 bases, and 6 bases lay outside the gene matches. The CDR3 contains 17 residues. The germline CDR1 and CDR2 sequences are SGDLS and YYNGEE.

The rearrangement uses TRBV4-2 and TRBJ2-6; no reliable D call. Germline V gene sequence: CDR1 LGHNA, CDR2 YNFKEQ. V was clipped by 1 base and J by 3 bases, with 4 bases between them. This CDR3 spans 14 amino acids. The CDR3 bases are TGTGCCAGCAGCCAAGCCTTTGGGGCCAACGTCCTGACTTTC. Translation: CASSQAFGANVLTF.

This clone was recorded only once. The rearrangement links TRBV4-1 to TRBJ2-7; tentatively, D is TRBD2 (5 bases). The germline V and J ends were trimmed by 3 bases and 3 bases, with 21 bases remaining between them. The CDR3 totals 17 residues. Germline V gene data show CDR1 as MGHRA and CDR2 as YSYEKL. The CDR3 region is CASSQFQRVLSIYEQYF. The CDR3 region has the DNA TGCGCCAGCAGCCAGTTTCAGAGGGTACTATCGATCTACGAGCAGTACTTC.

The chain links TRBV18 to TRBJ2-7; D might be TRBD1 (6 bases). V lost 0 bases and J 5 bases, leaving 14 bases between the germline ends. This CDR3 comprises 15 residues. Germline values: CDR1 KGHSH, CDR2 LQKENI. CDR3 residues: CASSPPGGPTHEQYF. The CDR3 DNA reads TGTGCCAGCTCACCACCAGGGGGACCCACTCACGAGCAGTACTTC. Full variable domain (outside the CDR3, taken from reference TRBV18 and TRBJ2-7): NAGVMQNPRHLVRRRGQEARLRCSPMKGHSHVYWYRQLPEEGLKFMVYLQKENIIDESGMPKERFSAEFPKEGPSILRIQQVVRGDSAAYFCASSPPGGPTHEQYFGPGTRLTVT.

The chain uses TRBV14 and TRBJ2-1; D may be TRBD1 (5 bases). The CDR3 runs 13 residues. Trimming shortened V by 0 bases and J by 9 bases, and 9 bases separated the two germline ends. CDR1 and CDR2 (germline): SGHDN, FVKESK. CDR3 sequence reads: CASSQDRAGEQFF. The CDR3 DNA sequence: TGTGCCAGCAGCCAAGACAGGGCCGGTGAGCAGTTCTTC.

This chain links TRBV27 with TRBJ2-7; D possibly corresponds to TRBD1 (5 bases). The CDR3 has 13 residues. Germline V gene lookup returns CDR1 MNHEY and CDR2 SMNVEV (reference sequence). Trimming left V 3 bases short and J 3 bases short, with 9 bases between. CDR3 coding DNA: TGTGCCAGCAGTTTTGGGCAGGGCTACGAGCAGTACTTC. It specifies CASSFGQGYEQYF.

V is TRBV6-1 and J is TRBJ1-2; D gene unclear. This CDR3 region has 14 residues. Deletions cut 3 bases from V and 0 bases from J, with 8 bases between. Germline V lookup: CDR1 MNHNS, CDR2 SASEGT. The chain's CDR3 is CASSDSGANYGYTF. As DNA, the CDR3 is TGTGCCAGCAGTGATTCGGGAGCTAACTATGGCTACACCTTC.